The next 25 T cell receptor beta chains were all read from a single sample in a study of CD8+ T cells in alopecia areata. Treatment: oral pan-JAK inhibitor, 5-10 mg twice daily. TCR sequencing used cDNA made by reverse transcription of extracted RNA. Produced via immunoSEQ multiplex PCR; TCRdb's table is partial and in-frame only. The sample contains over 60,000 clones, 46% of which appear only once. The source material was CD8+ T cells sorted from blood, sampled around week 37, from a patient treated with tofacitinib. The receptor source for this set is a human donor with alopecia areata.

V is TRBV29-1 and J is TRBJ1-2; D perhaps matches TRBD1 (5 bases). Germline V gene sequence: CDR1 SQVTM, CDR2 ANQGSEA. CDR3 length: 11 amino acids. Trimming shortened V by 7 bases and J by 8 bases, and 14 bases separated the two germline ends. The CDR3, as DNA: TGCAGCGCAACAGGCTCCTTCGGCTACACCTTC. This sequence encodes CSATGSFGYTF.

The CDR3 protein is CAWEGVSNEQFF. CDR3 nucleotide sequence: TGTGCCTGGGAGGGTGTTTCCAATGAGCAGTTCTTC. This chain joins TRBV30 and TRBJ2-1, with D possibly matching TRBD2 (5 bases). The CDR3 has 12 amino acids. Germline V gene data show CDR1 as GTSNPN and CDR2 as SVGIG (reference sequence). Trimming removed 5 bases at V and 6 bases at J, with 11 bases between.

This clone was observed a handful of times. DNA of the CDR3: TGTGCCAGCATGGACGAGGGGACGGAGACCCAGTACTTC. It yields the protein CASMDEGTETQYF. The chain couples TRBV27 to TRBJ2-5; the D gene could be TRBD1 or TRBD2 (5 bases each). V lost 7 bases and J lost 5, with 14 bases in between. Germline V lookup: CDR1 MNHEY, CDR2 SMNVEV (reference sequence). The length of the CDR3 is 13 residues.

This chain connects TRBV9 to TRBJ1-2; tentatively, D is TRBD1 (6 bases). The V gene's germline CDR1 is SGDLS and CDR2 YYNGEE. The CDR3 is 12 amino acids. The germline V and J ends were trimmed by 3 bases and 8 bases, with 11 bases remaining between them. The CDR3 spells CASSGGHRGYTF. DNA of the CDR3: TGTGCCAGCAGCGGGGGACATCGAGGCTACACCTTC.

The rearrangement links TRBV6-5 to TRBJ1-1; TRBD1 matches at 10 bases. The CDR3 totals 14 residues. V gave up 4 bases and J gave up 5 bases; unmatched junction bases: 4. Per the germline V gene, CDR1 is MNHEY and CDR2 is SVGAGI. The chain's CDR3 is CASSLTDRGTEAFF. The CDR3, as DNA: TGTGCCAGCAGTTTAACGGACAGGGGGACTGAAGCTTTCTTT.

In its sample, this clone was seen a few times. The V call is TRBV4-1, the J call TRBJ1-2; D is perhaps TRBD1 (6 bases). The CDR3 has 14 residues. The V end was cut by 0 bases, the J end by 4 bases, with 9 bases between. The germline V gene encodes CDR1 MGHRA and CDR2 YSYEKL. DNA for the CDR3: TGCGCCAGCAGCCAAGATGGGGGGCCCTATGGCTACACCTTC. Protein sequence: CASSQDGGPYGYTF.

This clone was seen a handful of times. This chain links TRBV6-5 with TRBJ1-1; D gene unclear. Germline CDR1 MNHEY, CDR2 SVGAGI. The V end lost 6 bases, the J end lost 1 base, and 9 bases lay between the germline ends. The CDR3 is 13 amino acids. The CDR3 DNA follows: TGTGCCAGCAGCATCGTAGGGAACACTGAAGCTTTCTTT. Encoded protein: CASSIVGNTEAFF.

The chain has TRBV5-4 and TRBJ2-7; 11 nucleotides line up with TRBD1. This CDR3 region has 17 residues. Germline V gene data show CDR1 as SGHNT and CDR2 as YYREEE (reference sequence). The junction had 18 bases not matched to a gene; V was cut back by 4 bases and J by 9 bases. CDR3 region: CASSQVALGTGGLGQYF. CDR3 nucleotides: TGTGCCAGCAGCCAAGTAGCCCTCGGGACAGGGGGTTTGGGGCAGTACTTC.

The rearrangement joins TRBV2 to TRBJ2-1, with a tentative D call TRBD1 (5 bases). Germline values: CDR1 SNHLY, CDR2 FYNNEI. The length of the CDR3 is 16 residues. The germline V and J ends were trimmed by 1 base and 5 bases, with 15 bases remaining between them. The CDR3 loop is CASSEEGRVSNNEQFF. In nucleotides, the CDR3 is TGTGCCAGCAGTGAAGAGGGCAGGGTGTCAAACAATGAGCAGTTCTTC. Full variable domain (outside the CDR3, taken from reference TRBV2 and TRBJ2-1): EPEVTQTPSHQVTQMGQEVILRCVPISNHLYFYWYRQILGQKVEFLVSFYNNEISEKSEIFDDQFSVERPDGSNFTLKIRSTKLEDSAMYFCASSEEGRVSNNEQFFGPGTRLTVL.

This CDR3 reads CASSSNPGELFF. The CDR3 coding sequence is TGTGCCAGCAGTTCTAACCCCGGGGAGCTGTTTTTT. This sequence joins TRBV28 and TRBJ2-2; D not certain. Per germline, CDR1 MDHEN and CDR2 SYDVKM. Between the trimmed V and J ends, which lost 4 bases and 6 bases, there was a span of 6 bases. The CDR3 extends over 12 amino acids.

V is TRBV7-9 and J is TRBJ1-1; the match to TRBD1 covers 7 bases. With 4 bases clipped from V and 7 bases from J, the junction kept 15 bases outside the gene matches. This CDR3 region has 16 residues. The V gene's germline CDR1 is SEHNR and CDR2 FQNEAQ (reference sequence). The CDR3 DNA sequence: TGTGCCAGCAGCTCCCGAACTCCGACAGGGCCAAATGAAGCTTTCTTT. Amino acids: CASSSRTPTGPNEAFF.

V is TRBV5-1 and J is TRBJ2-5; D might be TRBD2 (6 bases). The germline V and J ends were trimmed by 2 bases and 3 bases, with 11 bases remaining between them. This CDR3 has 14 amino acids. Germline V gene sequence: CDR1 SGHRS, CDR2 YFSETQ. For the CDR3, the DNA is TGCGCCAGCAGCTTAGGAGGGTTGAAAGAGACCCAGTACTTC. This gives the protein CASSLGGLKETQYF.

The chain links TRBV7-9 to TRBJ2-7; a possible D gene is TRBD1 (5 bases). Germline CDR1 and CDR2: SEHNR and FQNEAQ (reference sequence). The V end lost 5 bases, the J end lost 2 bases, and 13 bases lay between the germline ends. CDR3 length equals 14 residues. CDR3 amino acids: CASSVETATYEQYF. The DNA of the CDR3 is TGTGCCAGCAGCGTAGAGACAGCTACCTACGAGCAGTACTTC.

This clone showed up just a few times. This rearrangement joins TRBV6-6 to TRBJ2-3; D may be TRBD1 or TRBD2 (5 bases each). The germline V gene has CDR1 MNHNY and CDR2 SVGAGI (reference sequence). There are 16 residues in the CDR3. The V gene lost 6 bases and the J gene lost 2 bases, with 18 bases spanning the gap. The CDR3 coding sequence is TGTGCCAGCAGCCACCGATCGGGACCGGACACAGATACGCAGTATTTT. Translating gives CASSHRSGPDTDTQYF.

This chain uses TRBV6-4 with TRBJ2-3, with 12 bases aligning to TRBD2. The CDR3 is 15 residues long. The trim removed 6 bases at V and 6 bases at J, leaving 7 bases unmatched. Germline values: CDR1 MRHNA, CDR2 SNTAGT. The CDR3 spells CASSQTSGRPDTQYF. Written as DNA, the CDR3 is TGTGCCAGCAGCCAGACTAGCGGGAGACCCGATACGCAGTATTTT.

This rearrangement joins TRBV9 to TRBJ1-5, with a weak D call TRBD1 (5 bases). V was cut by 2 bases and J by 5 bases, with 14 bases left in between. The CDR3 runs to 15 residues. The germline CDR1 and CDR2 sequences are SGDLS and YYNGEE. The CDR3 nucleotides read TGTGCCAGCAGCGTTGGGGCAGGCAGCGATCAGCCCCAGCATTTT. Translation: CASSVGAGSDQPQHF.

This clone turned up a few times. The junction shows a germline mismatch at one end, possibly a read error. This chain joins TRBV4-1 and TRBJ1-2, with no clear D. The CDR3 contains 11 residues. Germline CDR1 is MGHRA and CDR2 is YSYEKL. The chain's CDR3 is CASSQEDGTHF. In DNA, the CDR3 is TGCGCCAGCAGCCAGGAGGACGGAACCCACTTC.

This clone was observed a handful of times. The CDR3 loop is CASSLGYTRGTDEKLFF. The DNA for the CDR3 is TGTGCCAGCAGCTTAGGGTACACCCGCGGGACAGATGAAAAACTGTTTTTT. The gene calls are TRBV7-2 and TRBJ1-4, with TRBD1 identical over 7 bases. The trim removed 1 base at V and 6 bases at J, leaving 11 bases unmatched. Germline loops: CDR1 SGHTA, CDR2 FQGNSA. The CDR3 extends over 17 amino acids.

This clone has more than one count but fewer than ten. Other DNA sequences in the same sample also yield this CDR3. The V gene is TRBV29-1, the J gene TRBJ1-1; D unresolved. Germline V gene data show CDR1 as SQVTM and CDR2 as ANQGSEA. V lost 2 bases to trimming and J lost 6 bases, with 4 bases between them. The CDR3 covers 10 residues. The CDR3 is CSVESSEAFF. DNA of the CDR3: TGCAGCGTTGAATCCTCTGAAGCTTTCTTT.

The rearrangement joins TRBV10-1 to TRBJ2-1; 7 nucleotides agree with TRBD2. The V gene end was trimmed by 2 bases and the J gene end by 4 bases; junction bases not matched to a gene: 2. Germline lookup yields CDR1 WNHNN and CDR2 SYGVQD (reference sequence). The CDR3 covers 14 residues. CDR3 in amino acids: CASSESGTYNEQFF. In nucleotides, the CDR3 is TGCGCCAGCAGTGAGAGCGGGACGTACAATGAGCAGTTCTTC.

A few counts support this clone. J is TRBJ2-1 and V is TRBV29-1; D perhaps matches TRBD2 (6 bases). The CDR3 totals 14 residues. Trimming removed 3 bases from V and 2 bases from J, with 11 bases in between. The germline V gene encodes CDR1 SQVTM and CDR2 ANQGSEA. In nucleotides, the CDR3 is TGCAGCGTTGAGGGGGGACCGACCTACAATGAGCAGTTCTTC. It codes for CSVEGGPTYNEQFF.

The rearrangement links TRBV11-2 to TRBJ2-3, with D perhaps given as TRBD1 or TRBD2 (5 bases each). Germline values: CDR1 SGHAT, CDR2 FQNNGV. V was clipped by 4 bases and J by 6 bases, with 26 bases between them. This CDR3 region has 18 residues. CDR3 sequence: CASSSPIGRERGYDTQYF. CDR3 sequence (DNA): TGTGCCAGCAGCTCTCCCATTGGGCGAGAGAGGGGTTATGATACGCAGTATTTT.

The rearrangement links TRBV25-1 to TRBJ2-7; D might be TRBD1 (6 bases). Germline CDR1 MGHDK, CDR2 SYGVNS. Trimming pared 4 bases from V and 3 bases from J, leaving 10 bases between. The CDR3 has 13 residues. The CDR3 protein is CASSVQGFYEQYF. As DNA, the CDR3 is TGTGCCAGCAGTGTACAGGGCTTCTACGAGCAGTACTTC.

The V call is TRBV9, the J call TRBJ2-7, with TRBD2 as a possible D gene (5 bases). The CDR3 loop spans 14 amino acids. With 5 bases removed from V and 1 base from J, the gap between germline ends came to 13 bases. Germline CDR1 reads SGDLS; CDR2 reads YYNGEE. The CDR3 here is CASSETGFSYEQYF. As DNA, the CDR3 is TGTGCCAGCAGTGAAACGGGGTTTTCCTACGAGCAGTACTTC. The full variable domain, with the rest looked up from reference TRBV9 and TRBJ2-7, is DSGVTQTPKHLITATGQRVTLRCSPRSGDLSVYWYQQSLDQGLQFLIQYYNGEERAKGNILERFSAQQFPDLHSELNLSSLELGDSALYFCASSETGFSYEQYFGPGTRLTVT.

The V call is TRBV7-6, the J call TRBJ2-7; D possibly corresponds to TRBD2 (6 bases). This CDR3 region has 14 residues. Germline loops: CDR1 SGHVS, CDR2 FNYEAQ. V was clipped by 0 bases and J by 4 bases, with 10 bases between them. The CDR3 here is CASSLARAGYEQYF. DNA of the CDR3: TGTGCCAGCAGCTTAGCGCGGGCGGGGTACGAGCAGTACTTC. The full variable domain, with the rest looked up from reference TRBV7-6 and TRBJ2-7, is GAGVSQSPRYKVTKRGQDVALRCDPISGHVSLYWYRQALGQGPEFLTYFNYEAQQDKSGLPNDRFSAERPEGSISTLTIQRTEQRDSAMYRCASSLARAGYEQYFGPGTRLTVT.